What follows is one TCR beta chain and its context. Losses at the gene ends were 0 bases for V and 7 bases for J; bases not matched to a gene: 8. The CDR3 consists of 16 residues. CDR1 is LNHNV and CDR2 is YYDKDF in the germline V gene (reference sequence). This sample was taken from a study of blood T cell repertoires in COVID-19. Study-level background: COVID-19 samples collected from the United States, Italy and Spain covered acute and convalescent phases.

The protocol was immunoSEQ multiplex PCR, while the TCRdb copy is restricted to in-frame clones and leaves out a portion. This repertoire shows roughly 100,000 clones, roughly 79% found once; its top ten account for about 40%. The clonotype was recovered from a man at least 80 years old with acute or convalescent COVID-19. Sequencing input: peripheral blood. The chain employs TRBV15 and TRBJ2-2; 7 bases match TRBD2. This chain's CDR3 is CATSRDLPSGGGELFF. In nucleotides, the CDR3 is TGTGCCACCAGCAGAGATCTGCCTAGCGGAGGCGGGGAGCTGTTTTTT.